The 30 T cell receptor beta chains below all came from one sample that was sequenced in a study of blood T cell repertoires in COVID-19. Using immunoSEQ multiplex PCR, the repertoire was profiled, and TCRdb retains in-frame clones only, with some absent. The data show about 350,000 clones, approximately 89% seen once. Sequencing was performed on PBMCs or T cells enriched from blood (not recorded which). These receptors were obtained from a woman aged 30 to 39 who had recovered from COVID-19.

This chain uses TRBV3-1 (or the pseudogene TRBV3-2) with TRBJ1-2; 9 bases are a match to TRBD1. Per the germline V gene, CDR1 is LGHDT and CDR2 is YNNKEL (reference sequence). The CDR3 has 19 amino acids. V trimming: 4 bases; J trimming: 3 bases; junction bases outside the gene matches: 18. This CDR3 is CASSRFLTRDREGDYGYTF. In nucleotides, the CDR3 is TGTGCCAGCAGCCGCTTTTTAACCCGGGACAGGGAAGGGGACTATGGCTACACCTTC.

V gene TRBV10-3 combines with J gene TRBJ1-2, with D possibly matching TRBD1 (6 bases). The CDR3 is 16 residues long. V was clipped by 2 bases and J by 5 bases, with 18 bases between them. CDR1 is ENHRY and CDR2 is SYGVKD in the germline V gene. The DNA of the CDR3 is TGTGCCATCAGTGAGAGTCTAGGCAGGGACACGTATGGCTACACCTTC. It encodes CAISESLGRDTYGYTF.

In its sample, this clone was seen a few times. This chain links TRBV6-2 or TRBV6-3 with TRBJ2-2; 12 nucleotides agree with TRBD2. Germline trimming cut 0 bases from V and 0 bases from J; bases unmatched to any gene: 5. The CDR3 totals 19 residues. The V gene's germline CDR1 is MNHEY and CDR2 SVGEGT. The CDR3 reads CASSYSLAGGVANTGELFF. Here the CDR3 DNA reads TGTGCCAGCAGTTACTCCCTAGCGGGGGGGGTAGCGAACACCGGGGAGCTGTTTTTT.

The chain joins TRBV18 to TRBJ2-3, with 15 bases fitting TRBD2. Losses at the gene ends were 3 bases for V and 2 bases for J; bases not matched to a gene: 15. Germline V gene data show CDR1 as KGHSH and CDR2 as LQKENI. This CDR3 is built from 21 residues. The DNA of the CDR3 is TGTGCCAGCTCACCCCAAACCGGGACTAGCGGGGGGTACCGTTACACAGATACGCAGTATTTT. It encodes CASSPQTGTSGGYRYTDTQYF. The whole variable domain, filled in from reference TRBV18 and TRBJ2-3, reads NAGVMQNPRHLVRRRGQEARLRCSPMKGHSHVYWYRQLPEEGLKFMVYLQKENIIDESGMPKERFSAEFPKEGPSILRIQQVVRGDSAAYFCASSPQTGTSGGYRYTDTQYFGPGTRLTVL.

The rearrangement links TRBV6-5 to TRBJ2-7; TRBD2 is a possible D gene (5 bases). The CDR3 extends over 12 amino acids. The V end lost 8 bases, the J end lost 7 bases, and 15 bases lay between the germline ends. Per germline, CDR1 MNHEY and CDR2 SVGAGI. The CDR3 here is CASLWGDYEQYF. The CDR3 coding sequence is TGTGCCAGCTTGTGGGGAGATTATGAGCAGTACTTC.

This chain links TRBV30 with TRBJ2-1; 15 nucleotides align to TRBD2. In germline, CDR1 is GTSNPN, CDR2 SVGIG (reference sequence). The CDR3 is 14 amino acids. The V and J ends lost 4 bases and 11 bases, in that order; junction bases with no gene match: 6. DNA for the CDR3: TGTGCCTGGACTCGGACTAGCGGGGGGGAGAAGCAGTTCTTC. It translates to CAWTRTSGGEKQFF.

The V and J genes are TRBV18 and TRBJ2-3, with a tentative D call TRBD2 (6 bases). Germline-derived CDR1 and CDR2 are KGHSH and LQKENI. The CDR3 is 17 amino acids. V was pared by 3 bases and J by 2 bases, with 18 bases between. The CDR3 bases are TGTGCCAGCTCACCGTTCCCCCCGGGGGTTTCCACAGATACGCAGTATTTT. Its translation: CASSPFPPGVSTDTQYF.

V usage is TRBV29-1 and J usage is TRBJ2-1, with D possibly TRBD1 on 6 matching bases. The V gene's germline CDR1 is SQVTM and CDR2 ANQGSEA. This CDR3 region has 13 residues. V was clipped by 6 bases and J by 9 bases, with 18 bases between them. The chain's CDR3 is CSVPLEIGGEQFF. The CDR3 nucleotides are TGCAGCGTCCCCCTAGAGATAGGGGGTGAGCAGTTCTTC.

The V and J genes are TRBV13 and TRBJ1-2, with a weak D call TRBD1 (5 bases). CDR3 length equals 16 residues. CDR1 and CDR2 (germline): PRHDT, FYEKMQ (reference sequence). Trimming cost V 2 bases and J 7 bases, with 20 bases left between them. CDR3 nucleotides: TGTGCCAGCAGCTTATTCGTCGTGTCGGGGGGTGCTGGCTACACCTTC. This codes for CASSLFVVSGGAGYTF.

This chain joins TRBV7-9 and TRBJ1-1, with D possibly TRBD1 on 6 matching bases. The CDR3 runs to 15 residues. V dropped 1 base and J dropped 3 bases, with 12 bases sitting between them. The germline CDR1 and CDR2 sequences are SEHNR and FQNEAQ (reference sequence). The CDR3 nucleotides are TGTGCCAGCAGCTTAGTCCTCAGGGGCCACACTGAAGCTTTCTTT. As protein: CASSLVLRGHTEAFF.

The CDR3 DNA sequence: TGTGCCACCGACAGGGCATTAAACACCATATATTTT. Encoded protein: CATDRALNTIYF. The chain combines TRBV7-9 with TRBJ1-3, with 7 nucleotides matching TRBD1. Germline CDR1 is SEHNR and CDR2 is FQNEAQ (reference sequence). J lost 6 bases, V lost 10 bases, and 6 bases had no gene match. This CDR3 is 12 amino acids long.

This chain connects TRBV19 to TRBJ1-2, with TRBD1 as a possible D gene (5 bases). Trimming removed 6 bases from V and 6 bases from J, with 17 bases in between. There are 14 residues in the CDR3. Germline values: CDR1 LNHDA, CDR2 SQIVND (reference sequence). CDR3 loop: CASRNQGLKDGYTF. The CDR3 region has the DNA TGTGCCAGTAGGAACCAGGGACTAAAAGATGGCTACACCTTC. Supplemented by reference TRBV19 and TRBJ1-2, the full variable domain reads DGGITQSPKYLFRKEGQNVTLSCEQNLNHDAMYWYRQDPGQGLRLIYYSQIVNDFQKGDIAEGYSVSREKKESFPLTVTSAQKNPTAFYLCASRNQGLKDGYTFGSGTRLTVV.

The genes are TRBV6-2 or TRBV6-3 and TRBJ1-2; no firm D call. This CDR3 spans 14 amino acids. Trimming took 7 bases from V and 6 from J, leaving 18 bases between them. The germline gives CDR1 MNHEY, CDR2 SVGEGT. CDR3 DNA: TGTGCCAGCACCCCCGGGGTAGTTGCACATGGCTACACCTTC. It translates to CASTPGVVAHGYTF.

The CDR3 nucleotides read TGTGCCAGCAGCGTCGGGACAGGCCCAAACACTGAAGCTTTCTTT. This translates into CASSVGTGPNTEAFF. This sequence joins TRBV9 and TRBJ1-1, with 8 bases identical to TRBD1. Per germline, CDR1 SGDLS and CDR2 YYNGEE. The CDR3 totals 15 residues. The V gene end was trimmed by 2 bases and the J gene end by 2 bases; junction bases not matched to a gene: 5.

The chain combines TRBV10-2 with TRBJ2-5; 11 nucleotides agree with TRBD1. Germline CDR1 and CDR2: WSHSY and SAAADI. The CDR3 consists of 18 residues. The V and J ends lost 3 bases and 5 bases, in that order; junction bases with no gene match: 14. In nucleotides, the CDR3 is TGCGCCAGCAGTGACACGGGACAGGGGGATTTGGTAAGGGAGACCCAGTACTTC. This codes for CASSDTGQGDLVRETQYF.

V and J are TRBV4-3 and TRBJ2-3; 7 nucleotides agree with TRBD2. The V segment lost 0 bases and the J segment 6 bases; nucleotides outside the gene matches: 0. Germline lookup yields CDR1 LGHNA and CDR2 YSLEER. The CDR3 is 13 amino acids. The CDR3 protein is CASSQEGGDTQYF. CDR3 bases: TGCGCCAGCAGCCAAGAGGGGGGGGATACGCAGTATTTT.

This clone was seen once. J is TRBJ1-2 and V is TRBV11-2; possibly TRBD1 for D (5 bases). V was trimmed by 0 bases and J by 8 bases, leaving 13 bases between them. The CDR3 contains 14 residues. Germline CDR1 is SGHAT and CDR2 is FQNNGV. This chain's CDR3 is CASSLDPTGQGYTF. For the CDR3, the DNA is TGTGCCAGCAGCTTAGATCCAACAGGCCAGGGCTACACCTTC. The variable domain in full, completed from reference TRBV11-2 and TRBJ1-2, reads EAGVAQSPRYKIIEKRQSVAFWCNPISGHATLYWYQQILGQGPKLLIQFQNNGVVDDSQLPKDRFSAERLKGVDSTLKIQPAKLEDSAVYLCASSLDPTGQGYTFGSGTRLTVV.

The rearrangement links TRBV19 to TRBJ2-1; 8 bases align to TRBD2. The CDR3 contains 16 residues. Germline values: CDR1 LNHDA, CDR2 SQIVND (reference sequence). The J segment lost 3 bases and the V segment lost 4 bases, leaving 8 bases of the junction unmatched. CDR3 coding DNA: TGTGCCAGTAGTAGGGTCGCCAGCGGGGGCTACAATGAGCAGTTCTTC. Translation: CASSRVASGGYNEQFF.

The chain combines TRBV10-1 with TRBJ2-5; 11 nucleotides line up with TRBD2. J was trimmed by 4 bases and V by 2 bases; bases with no gene match: 3. Germline values: CDR1 WNHNN, CDR2 SYGVQD (reference sequence). The length of the CDR3 is 15 residues. CDR3 nucleotides: TGCGCCAGCAGTGAGCAGCTAGCGGGGGGAGAGACCCAGTACTTC. Residues: CASSEQLAGGETQYF.

This sequence joins TRBV3-1 (or the pseudogene TRBV3-2) and TRBJ1-3; D gene ambiguous. Germline V gives CDR1 LGHDT, CDR2 YNNKEL (reference sequence). V lost 0 bases to trimming and J lost 6 bases, with 9 bases between them. The CDR3 length is 14 residues. CDR3 amino acids: CASSQERRVNTIYF. The CDR3 DNA sequence: TGTGCCAGCAGCCAAGAAAGGAGGGTAAACACCATATATTTT.

As DNA, the CDR3 is TGTGCCAGCAGCTCCTCAGTAGATACGCAGTATTTT. Translation gives CASSSSVDTQYF. This chain joins TRBV7-2 and TRBJ2-3, with D uncertain. Trimming left V 4 bases short and J 5 bases short, with 7 bases between. The CDR3 spans 12 residues. The germline V gene has CDR1 SGHTA and CDR2 FQGNSA.

The chain uses TRBV5-1 and TRBJ1-2; TRBD1 is a possible D gene (6 bases). Trimming cost V 4 bases and J 2 bases, with 15 bases left between them. The CDR3 covers 15 residues. CDR1 and CDR2 from the germline V gene are SGHRS and YFSETQ. CDR3 nucleotide sequence: TGCGCCAGCAGCCCCGGGACAATCATCAACTATGGCTACACCTTC. Translating it yields CASSPGTIINYGYTF.

The CDR3 here is CASSSTGSQYGYTF. Written as DNA, the CDR3 is TGTGCCAGCAGCTCAACAGGGTCACAGTATGGCTACACCTTC. The rearrangement links TRBV5-5 to TRBJ1-2; D is possibly TRBD1 (6 bases). Trimming left V 3 bases short and J 5 bases short, with 14 bases between. The CDR3 is 14 amino acids. Per germline, CDR1 SGHKS and CDR2 YYEKEE (reference sequence).

This clone was observed a handful of times. This chain connects TRBV18 to TRBJ2-7, with TRBD1 matching over 7 bases. The germline V gene has CDR1 KGHSH and CDR2 LQKENI. This CDR3 has 17 residues. Trimming took 0 bases from V and 0 from J; bases not matched to a gene: 8. This CDR3 reads CASSPPGQLLSSYEQYF. The CDR3 DNA is TGTGCCAGCTCACCACCGGGACAGCTACTTTCCTCCTACGAGCAGTACTTC.

The chain combines TRBV4-1 with TRBJ2-6; D remains ambiguous. Germline-derived CDR1 and CDR2 are MGHRA and YSYEKL. V dropped 5 bases and J dropped 0 bases, with 14 bases sitting between them. There are 17 residues in the CDR3. The CDR3 sequence: CASSAPGRHSGANVLTF. The CDR3 DNA reads as TGCGCCAGCAGCGCTCCGGGTCGGCACTCTGGGGCCAACGTCCTGACTTTC.

With regard to this clone: The sample has other DNA sequences that encode this CDR3 too. The chain employs TRBV2 and TRBJ1-2; 7 bases line up with TRBD1. Germline assignment: CDR1 SNHLY and CDR2 FYNNEI. Trimming cost V 5 bases and J 7 bases; bases outside gene matches: 4. The CDR3 is made up of 12 amino acids. Written as DNA, the CDR3 is TGTGCCAGCAGTTTTTCAGGGGGTGGCTACACCTTC. Its translation is CASSFSGGGYTF.

CDR3 loop: CASSAVATNEKLFF. In DNA form, the CDR3 reads TGTGCCAGTAGTGCGGTAGCGACTAATGAAAAACTGTTTTTT. This rearrangement joins TRBV19 to TRBJ1-4, with D unclear. CDR3 length: 14 amino acids. CDR1 and CDR2 from the germline V gene are LNHDA and SQIVND (reference sequence). With 5 bases removed from V and 2 bases from J, the gap between germline ends came to 9 bases.

A note on this clone: A junction boundary mismatches the germline segment, possibly from a read error. The gene calls are TRBV5-1 and TRBJ2-7, with TRBD2 matching 15 bases. Germline V gene data show CDR1 as SGHRS and CDR2 as YFSETQ. This CDR3 has 16 residues. In DNA form, the CDR3 reads TGCGCCAGCAGCTTGGGGACTAGCGGGGGGGTCTACAAGCAGTACTTC. This codes for CASSLGTSGGVYKQYF.

This clone was detected once. The chain employs TRBV2 and TRBJ2-3; 7 nucleotides match TRBD2. J gave up 0 bases and V 5 bases, and 5 bases lay outside the gene matches. The CDR3 spans 15 residues. Germline-derived CDR1 and CDR2 are SNHLY and FYNNEI. The CDR3 nucleotides read TGTGCCAGCAGTATACGACTAGCAAGCACAGATACGCAGTATTTT. It yields the protein CASSIRLASTDTQYF. The whole variable domain, filled in from reference TRBV2 and TRBJ2-3, reads EPEVTQTPSHQVTQMGQEVILRCVPISNHLYFYWYRQILGQKVEFLVSFYNNEISEKSEIFDDQFSVERPDGSNFTLKIRSTKLEDSAMYFCASSIRLASTDTQYFGPGTRLTVL.

This clone was seen only once. The V gene is TRBV28, the J gene TRBJ2-7; 8 positions match TRBD1. This CDR3 has 16 amino acids. Losses at the gene ends were 4 bases for V and 2 bases for J; bases not matched to a gene: 10. Germline CDR1 is MDHEN and CDR2 is SYDVKM. CDR3 protein: CASSSAGQGLTYEQYF. DNA for the CDR3: TGTGCCAGCAGTTCCGCTGGACAGGGATTAACCTACGAGCAGTACTTC.